This TCR beta chain was captured in a study of neurological immune-mediated disorders. The germline V and J ends were trimmed by 3 bases and 4 bases, with 8 bases remaining between them. Germline values: CDR1 SGHRS, CDR2 YFSETQ. The CDR3 extends over 12 amino acids. This clonotype was seen ten or more times. 5'RACE employing 10-nucleotide random UMIs yielded the cDNA. TCRdb called the 5' RACE reads again in MiXCR, with one record for every CDR3 protein. This sample carries about 50,000 distinct CDR3 sequences, 10% to 13% of them seen once, and the ten largest clones take about 5.7%. The source material was PBMCs. The chain uses TRBV5-1 and TRBJ2-7; D is unclear. The clonotype comes from a man in his 70s with HTLV-1-associated myelopathy (HAM/TSP). Here the CDR3 reads CASSSDGYEQYF. The DNA for the CDR3 is TGCGCCAGCAGCTCGGACGGATACGAGCAGTACTTC. The complete variable domain, with remaining parts taken from reference TRBV5-1 and TRBJ2-7, reads KAGVTQTPRYLIKTRGQQVTLSCSPISGHRSVSWYQQTPGQGLQFLFEYFSETQRNKGNFPGRFSGRQFSNSRSEMNVSTLELGDSALYLCASSSDGYEQYFGPGTRLTVT.